The rows below give T cell receptor beta chains drawn from one sample of a study of T cells in Graves' hyperthyroidism and ophthalmopathy. From the multiplex PCR reads, TCRdb called clonotypes with MiXCR, one entry per CDR3 protein. Of more than 350,000 distinct CDR3 sequences in the sample, about a sixth were seen once. Sequencing was performed on blood. These receptors came from a woman in her thirties with Graves' hyperthyroidism that later progressed to Graves' ophthalmopathy. Each CDR3 is given with its conserved first and last residue. The D gene is left open where the match is weak. Clone size is not always given. Where it is, it says once, few, many or a class for expanded clones.

D	length	size	V	J	DNA	CDR3
.	14	many	TRBV18	TRBJ2-7	TGTGCCAGCTCACCAGGCAGGAGCTCCTACGAGCAGTACTTC	CASSPGRSSYEQYF
.	16	many	TRBV5-1	TRBJ2-2	TGCGCCAGCAGCTGGCGGGACAGAGCGAACACCGGGGAGCTGTTTTTT	CASSWRDRANTGELFF
.	14	.	TRBV18	TRBJ2-7	TGTGCCAGCTCACGAACAACAGGGATCCACGAGCAGTACTTC	CASSRTTGIHEQYF
.	13	many	TRBV7-2	TRBJ2-1	TGTGCCAGCAGCTTGATAGATTACAATGAGCAGTTCTTC	CASSLIDYNEQFF
TRBD1	13	many	TRBV20-1	TRBJ2-4	TGCAGTGCTAGTTACAGGGGTACGGACATTCAGTACTTC	CSASYRGTDIQYF
TRBD2	14	.	TRBV5-1	TRBJ2-1	TGCGCCAGCAGCATAGGACTAGCCCTCAATGAGCAGTTCTTC	CASSIGLALNEQFF
.	15	many	TRBV6-5	TRBJ1-2	TGTGCCAGCAGTTACTCTGCAGGGTACGGCTATGGCTACACCTTC	CASSYSAGYGYGYTF
.	12	many	TRBV29-1	TRBJ2-3	TGCAGCGCTGACGTGGCCTCAGATACGCAGTATTTT	CSADVASDTQYF
.	13	many	TRBV12-3/TRBV12-4	TRBJ2-3	TGTGCCAGCAGTGCGGCCGGGGGAGATACGCAGTATTTT	CASSAAGGDTQYF
.	13	few	TRBV19	TRBJ1-2	TGTGCCAGTAGTGTGCAGGAGAACTATGGCTACACCTTC	CASSVQENYGYTF
.	14	.	TRBV18	TRBJ1-3	TGTGCCAGCGTCGACCGGCGGGCAGGAAACACCATATATTTT	CASVDRRAGNTIYF
TRBD1	14	many	TRBV6-1	TRBJ1-2	TGTGCCAGCAGGGAGACAGGGAGAAACTATGGCTACACCTTC	CASRETGRNYGYTF
.	17	few	TRBV3-1	TRBJ2-7	TGTGCCAGCAGCCAAGGTCTTTTTAGCTCCTACCATGACGAGCAGTACTTC	CASSQGLFSSYHDEQYF
TRBD1	14	few	TRBV7-9	TRBJ1-2	TGTGCCAGCAGCTGGACAGGCGTAAACTATGGCTACACCTTC	CASSWTGVNYGYTF
TRBD1	13	few	TRBV5-6	TRBJ2-7	TGTGCCAGCATCCAACAGGGGGGCGACGAGCAGTACTTC	CASIQQGGDEQYF
.	14	.	TRBV4-1	TRBJ2-7	TGCGCCAGCAGCCAGGTAGGGATAAGGAACGAGCAGTACTTC	CASSQVGIRNEQYF
TRBD1	16	few	TRBV7-8	TRBJ1-3	TGTGCCAGCAGCCCCAGCACAGGGGGTTCTGGAAACACCATATATTTT	CASSPSTGGSGNTIYF
TRBD1	15	many	TRBV19	TRBJ2-2	TGTGCCAGTAGTATAGGTACAGGGGGAAGCGGGGAGCTGTTTTTT	CASSIGTGGSGELFF
TRBD1	19	many	TRBV27	TRBJ1-2	TGTGCCAGCAGTTTGAGGGGGGGGACAGGGTTTGCCGCAAACTATGGCTACACCTTC	CASSLRGGTGFAANYGYTF
TRBD1	16	many	TRBV14	TRBJ2-1	TGTGCCAGCAGCCACCGGCCGGGACAGATGAACAATGAGCAGTTCTTC	CASSHRPGQMNNEQFF
.	15	many	TRBV20-1	TRBJ1-4	TGCAGTGCTAGCGCCGCCGAAGGGGATGATGAAAAACTGTTTTTT	CSASAAEGDDEKLFF
.	13	many	TRBV11-2	TRBJ2-1	TGTGCCAGCAGCTTAGGGTTAGAGGGTGAGCAGTTCTTC	CASSLGLEGEQFF
.	14	many	TRBV24-1	TRBJ1-2	TGTGCCACCAGTGAACGGGACGGCTCCTATGGCTACACCTTC	CATSERDGSYGYTF
.	12	few	TRBV29-1	TRBJ2-7	TGCAGCGTTGACGACGGATCCTACGAGCAGTACTTC	CSVDDGSYEQYF
.	14	few	TRBV20-1	TRBJ1-1	TGCAGTGCTAGGGGCTTGATCGTGGGCACTGAAGCTTTCTTT	CSARGLIVGTEAFF
.	13	many	TRBV2	TRBJ1-2	TGTGCCAGCAGTGAAGCATTTCAGAATGGCTACACCTTC	CASSEAFQNGYTF
.	14	.	TRBV28	TRBJ2-5	TGTGCCAGCAGCTTAGCGAATTATGTTGGGACCCAGTACTTC	CASSLANYVGTQYF
.	15	few	TRBV7-8	TRBJ1-1	TGTGCCAGCAGCTTAGCTATCCCTATGAACACTGAAGCTTTCTTT	CASSLAIPMNTEAFF
.	15	.	TRBV5-1	TRBJ2-7	TGCGCCAGCAGCTTGGGGGCTAGTACTTTCTACGAGCAGTACTTC	CASSLGASTFYEQYF
.	22	.	TRBV14	TRBJ2-2	TGTGCCAGCAGCCAAGATCCTGGGTTGGCACACATTTACATCGCGAACACCGGGGAGCTGTTTTTT	CASSQDPGLAHIYIANTGELFF
.	15	.	TRBV15	TRBJ2-1	TGTGCCACCAGCAGAGCGGACAGATCCTACAATGAGCAGTTCTTC	CATSRADRSYNEQFF
.	15	many	TRBV2	TRBJ1-1	TGTGCCAGCAGTGACCCAGCAGGGGAAGGCACTGAAGCTTTCTTT	CASSDPAGEGTEAFF
.	13	.	TRBV29-1	TRBJ1-1	TGCAGCGTTGTTGGCAGGGGTAGCGCTGAAGCTTTCTTT	CSVVGRGSAEAFF
.	15	.	TRBV7-8	TRBJ2-7	TGTGCCAGCGCGATTGTCAGGGCCCGGATGTGGGAGCAGTACTTC	CASAIVRARMWEQYF
TRBD1	15	many	TRBV18	TRBJ2-7	TGTGCCAGCTCACCCCAGGCAGGGGGAACCTACGAGCAGTACTTC	CASSPQAGGTYEQYF
.	12	.	TRBV29-1	TRBJ2-5	TGCAGCGTTGAGCAGCACCAAGAGACCCAGTACTTC	CSVEQHQETQYF
.	18	many	TRBV4-1	TRBJ1-1	TGCGCCAGCAGCCCTCTTATCGGAATGCAGGCGAGGAGGACTGAAGCTTTCTTT	CASSPLIGMQARRTEAFF
.	12	.	TRBV2	TRBJ1-4	TGTGCCAGCAGTGACATAAGGGAAAAACTGTTTTTT	CASSDIREKLFF
.	16	many	TRBV27	TRBJ1-2	TGTGCCAGCAGTTTAGTAGGGGATGTGAGGTTTTATGGCTACACCTTC	CASSLVGDVRFYGYTF
TRBD2	15	many	TRBV27	TRBJ2-1	TGTGCCAGCAGCCTAACTAGCGGAAACTACAATGAGCAGTTCTTC	CASSLTSGNYNEQFF
TRBD1	16	.	TRBV5-1	TRBJ2-1	TGCGCCAGCAGCTCAACCGGGACAGGGTATAGCAATGAGCAGTTCTTC	CASSSTGTGYSNEQFF
TRBD2	15	.	TRBV7-9	TRBJ2-1	TGTGCCAGCAGCCTCCGGGAGGGCCGCTTGAATGAGCAGTTCTTC	CASSLREGRLNEQFF
TRBD1	14	many	TRBV28	TRBJ1-2	TGTGCCAGCAGTTGGATACAGGGGGCAGGAGGCTACACCTTC	CASSWIQGAGGYTF
TRBD1	14	many	TRBV11-1	TRBJ2-5	TGTGCCAGCAGCTTGCCAGGGACAGAAGAGACCCAGTACTTC	CASSLPGTEETQYF
.	15	.	TRBV20-1	TRBJ2-3	TGCAGTGCTAGGAATCCCCGACATGCAAAAGATACGCAGTATTTT	CSARNPRHAKDTQYF
.	22	.	TRBV11-2	TRBJ2-3	.	CASSFYICTPDSAGGRTDTQYF
.	14	many	TRBV30	TRBJ1-4	TGTGCCTGGAGGCAGGGCCACGCTAATGAAAAACTGTTTTTT	CAWRQGHANEKLFF
TRBD2	16	many	TRBV28	TRBJ2-1	TGTGCCAGCAGTTCCGGGACTAGCGGGGGGGCCGATGAGCAGTTCTTC	CASSSGTSGGADEQFF
TRBD2	17	many	TRBV28	TRBJ2-1	TGTGCCAGCAGTCCGGGACTAGCGGGGGGCAAAAGAAATGAGCAGTTCTTC	CASSPGLAGGKRNEQFF
TRBD2	12	.	TRBV3-1	TRBJ2-4	TGTGCCAGCAGCCCGGGAGGGCCGGAGCCCCACTTC	CASSPGGPEPHF
.	15	.	TRBV27	TRBJ1-2	TGTGCCAGCAGCCGATACGGGGCTTCTAACTATGGCTACACCTTC	CASSRYGASNYGYTF
.	14	many	TRBV5-1	TRBJ2-1	TGCGCCAGCAGCTTGGCCGGGGCGAACAATGAGCAGTTCTTC	CASSLAGANNEQFF
TRBD1	15	.	TRBV24-1	TRBJ1-1	TGTGCCACCAGTGATCCCGGGACAGTGAACACTGAAGCTTTCTTT	CATSDPGTVNTEAFF